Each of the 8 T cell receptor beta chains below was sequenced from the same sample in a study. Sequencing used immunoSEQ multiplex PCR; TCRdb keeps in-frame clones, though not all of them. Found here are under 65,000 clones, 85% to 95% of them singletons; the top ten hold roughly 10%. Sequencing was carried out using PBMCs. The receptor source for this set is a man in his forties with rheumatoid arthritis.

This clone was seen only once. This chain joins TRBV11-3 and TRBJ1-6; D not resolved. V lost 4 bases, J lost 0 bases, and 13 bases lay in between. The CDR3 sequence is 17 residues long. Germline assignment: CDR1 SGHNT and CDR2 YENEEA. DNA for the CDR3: TGTGCCAGCAGCTCTAAGACGGGGTGCTCCTATAATTCACCCCTCCACTTT. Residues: CASSSKTGCSYNSPLHF.

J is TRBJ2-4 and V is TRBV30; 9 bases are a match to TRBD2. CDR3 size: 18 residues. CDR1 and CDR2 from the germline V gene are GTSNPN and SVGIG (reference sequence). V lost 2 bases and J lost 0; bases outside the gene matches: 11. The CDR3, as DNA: TGTGCCTGGAGTAGGAAGCGGGAGGTAAAGCTAGCCAAAAACATTCAGTACTTC. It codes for CAWSRKREVKLAKNIQYF.

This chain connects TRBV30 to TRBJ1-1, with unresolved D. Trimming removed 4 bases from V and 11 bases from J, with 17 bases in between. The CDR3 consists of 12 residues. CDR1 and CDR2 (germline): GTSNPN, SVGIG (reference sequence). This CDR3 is CAWMLSGVRAFF. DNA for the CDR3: TGTGCCTGGATGCTATCAGGAGTTAGGGCTTTCTTT.

CDR3 residues: CASSEAQASGGRTDTQYF. As DNA, the CDR3 is TGTGCCAGCAGTGAAGCGCAGGCTAGCGGGGGTAGGACAGATACGCAGTATTTT. This chain joins TRBV2 and TRBJ2-3; 10 bases agree with TRBD2. Germline-derived CDR1 and CDR2 are SNHLY and FYNNEI. Losses at the gene ends were 0 bases for V and 3 bases for J; bases not matched to a gene: 9. This CDR3 is built from 18 residues.

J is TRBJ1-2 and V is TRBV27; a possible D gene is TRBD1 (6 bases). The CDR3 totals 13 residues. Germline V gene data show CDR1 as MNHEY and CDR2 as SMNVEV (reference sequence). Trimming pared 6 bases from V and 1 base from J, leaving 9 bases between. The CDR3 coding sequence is TGTGCCAGCAGCCCACAGGGTAACTATGGCTACACCTTC. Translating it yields CASSPQGNYGYTF.

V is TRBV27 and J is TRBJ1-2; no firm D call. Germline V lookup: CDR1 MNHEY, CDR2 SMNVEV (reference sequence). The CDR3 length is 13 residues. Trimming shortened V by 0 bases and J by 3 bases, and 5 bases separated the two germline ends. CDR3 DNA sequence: TGTGCCAGCAGTTTATCGGCAGACTATGGCTACACCTTC. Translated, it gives CASSLSADYGYTF.

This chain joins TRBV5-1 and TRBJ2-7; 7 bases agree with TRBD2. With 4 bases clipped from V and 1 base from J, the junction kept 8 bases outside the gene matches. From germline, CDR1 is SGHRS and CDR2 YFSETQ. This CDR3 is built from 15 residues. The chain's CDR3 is CASSPLAGASYEQYF. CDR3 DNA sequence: TGCGCCAGCAGCCCCCTGGCGGGAGCGTCCTACGAGCAGTACTTC.

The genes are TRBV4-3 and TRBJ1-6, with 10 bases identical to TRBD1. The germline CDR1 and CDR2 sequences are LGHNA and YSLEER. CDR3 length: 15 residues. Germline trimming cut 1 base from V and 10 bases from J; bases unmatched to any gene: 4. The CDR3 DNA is TGCGCCAGCAGCCAAGGGGACAGGGGAGGCTCACCCCTCCACTTT. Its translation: CASSQGDRGGSPLHF.